One sample yielded the 20 T cell receptor beta chains listed below, sequenced in a study of OX40 agonist ivuxolimab in advanced cancers. Method: immunoSEQ multiplex PCR; TCRdb's copy keeps in-frame clones and lacks some. Among over 35,000 clones listed, 82% were seen once. Sequencing was performed on CD4+ or CD8+ T cells sorted from blood, taken in a trial of the OX40 agonist ivuxolimab. Receptors were obtained from an adult with an advanced solid tumor such as melanoma, head and neck, liver or kidney cancer.

This clone was seen a handful of times. The chain uses TRBV4-3 and TRBJ1-2; TRBD1 aligns across 8 bases. Germline CDR1 LGHNA, CDR2 YSLEER. V lost 4 bases to trimming and J lost 3 bases; unmatched junction nucleotides: 1. CDR3 size: 13 residues. CDR3 nucleotides: TGCGCCAGCAGCCCAGGGGGCCACTATGGCTACACCTTC. Translating it yields CASSPGGHYGYTF.

V gene TRBV25-1 combines with J gene TRBJ2-2; D may be TRBD1 (5 bases). Deletions cut 4 bases from V and 7 bases from J, with 16 bases between. This CDR3 is built from 15 residues. Germline V gene data show CDR1 as MGHDK and CDR2 as SYGVNS. CDR3 residues: CASSGTQGFFGELFF. CDR3 bases: TGTGCCAGCAGTGGCACGCAGGGTTTTTTCGGGGAGCTGTTTTTT.

The rearrangement uses TRBV9 and TRBJ2-5; a possible D gene is TRBD1 (6 bases). Trimming stripped 0 bases from V and 1 base from J, with 10 bases between. The CDR3 has 15 residues. The V gene's germline CDR1 is SGDLS and CDR2 YYNGEE. CDR3 loop: CASSVGQAFQETQYF. CDR3 nucleotide sequence: TGTGCCAGCAGCGTAGGACAGGCCTTCCAAGAGACCCAGTACTTC. The full variable domain, with the rest looked up from reference TRBV9 and TRBJ2-5, is DSGVTQTPKHLITATGQRVTLRCSPRSGDLSVYWYQQSLDQGLQFLIQYYNGEERAKGNILERFSAQQFPDLHSELNLSSLELGDSALYFCASSVGQAFQETQYFGPGTRLLVL.

The genes are TRBV2 and TRBJ1-4, with 7 bases that match TRBD1. J lost 8 bases, V lost 6 bases, and 6 bases had no gene match. The germline gives CDR1 SNHLY, CDR2 FYNNEI. The CDR3 consists of 13 residues. The CDR3 sequence: CASRTGSFEKLFF. CDR3 DNA: TGTGCCAGCAGGACAGGGTCCTTCGAAAAACTGTTTTTT.

This chain links TRBV7-3 with TRBJ2-1; 7 bases fit TRBD2. V lost 5 bases to trimming and J lost 6 bases; unmatched junction nucleotides: 13. Looked up from germline, CDR1 is SGHTA and CDR2 is FQGTGA. This CDR3 contains 16 residues. The CDR3 here is CASSPFFAGVGNEQFF. In DNA, the CDR3 is TGTGCCAGCAGCCCATTCTTTGCGGGGGTAGGCAATGAGCAGTTCTTC.

This chain joins TRBV10-3 and TRBJ2-3; possible D gene TRBD1, 6 bases. The CDR3 is 15 amino acids. Germline V gene sequence: CDR1 ENHRY, CDR2 SYGVKD. V was trimmed by 7 bases and J by 1 base, leaving 15 bases between them. The CDR3 DNA reads TGTGCCATCAACTCAAGGACAGTTGGCACAGATACGCAGTATTTT. Translating gives CAINSRTVGTDTQYF.

The rearrangement uses TRBV7-9 and TRBJ2-3, with 10 bases lining up with TRBD2. CDR3 size: 17 residues. Per the germline V gene, CDR1 is SEHNR and CDR2 is FQNEAQ (reference sequence). The V gene end was trimmed by 5 bases and the J gene end by 2 bases; junction bases not matched to a gene: 10. In nucleotides, the CDR3 is TGTGCCAGCAGCACCTCTCAGCGGGGGGGTTTCACAGATACGCAGTATTTT. This encodes CASSTSQRGGFTDTQYF.

In its sample, this clone was seen a few times. The CDR3 spells CASRERGLAALYEQYF. DNA of the CDR3: TGTGCCAGCAGGGAGCGTGGACTAGCGGCTCTCTACGAGCAGTACTTC. V is TRBV27 and J is TRBJ2-5, with 10 bases fitting TRBD2. The end of the DNA is better explained by TRBJ2-7, so the J call may be wrong. Germline loops: CDR1 MNHEY, CDR2 SMNVEV (reference sequence). The CDR3 is made up of 16 amino acids.

The chain couples TRBV11-2 to TRBJ2-7; 7 positions agree with TRBD1. Unmatched junction bases numbered 10, after V lost 4 bases and J lost 1 base. This CDR3 is built from 16 residues. Germline loops: CDR1 SGHAT, CDR2 FQNNGV. In nucleotides, the CDR3 is TGTGCCAGCAGCTCCCTCAGGGGACAGAGATCCTACGAGCAGTACTTC. Its protein product is CASSSLRGQRSYEQYF. The full variable domain, in which reference TRBV11-2 and TRBJ2-7 provide the parts outside the CDR3, is EAGVAQSPRYKIIEKRQSVAFWCNPISGHATLYWYQQILGQGPKLLIQFQNNGVVDDSQLPKDRFSAERLKGVDSTLKIQPAKLEDSAVYLCASSSLRGQRSYEQYFGPGTRLTVT.

The chain links TRBV6-5 to TRBJ2-1; TRBD2 might be the D (5 bases). V lost 5 bases to trimming and J lost 5 bases, with 16 bases between them. This CDR3 has 15 amino acids. Germline CDR1 and CDR2: MNHEY and SVGAGI. CDR3 DNA sequence: TGTGCCAGCAGTACCGGGATTTCCAGCGACAATGAGCAGTTCTTC. It is translated as CASSTGISSDNEQFF.

The rearrangement links TRBV27 to TRBJ1-5, with D unclear. Trimming took 5 bases from V and 0 from J, leaving 11 bases between them. This CDR3 has 15 residues. CDR1 and CDR2 (germline): MNHEY, SMNVEV (reference sequence). This CDR3 is CASSQQSNSNQPQHF. The CDR3 DNA is TGTGCCAGCAGTCAACAGAGTAATAGCAATCAGCCCCAGCATTTT.

The genes are TRBV10-3 and TRBJ2-7; TRBD2 aligns across 13 bases. The V segment lost 4 bases and the J segment 3 bases; nucleotides outside the gene matches: 3. Germline CDR1 ENHRY, CDR2 SYGVKD. The CDR3 loop spans 15 amino acids. In nucleotides, the CDR3 is TGTGCCATCAGTGGGGGACTAGCGGGGCTCTACGAGCAGTACTTC. It encodes CAISGGLAGLYEQYF.

This chain joins TRBV27 and TRBJ2-7; 12 positions agree with TRBD2. The CDR3 is 16 residues long. V gave up 4 bases and J gave up 3 bases; unmatched junction bases: 7. CDR1 and CDR2 (germline): MNHEY, SMNVEV (reference sequence). CDR3: CASSSLLAGGLYEQYF. CDR3 nucleotide sequence: TGTGCCAGCAGTTCCCTCCTAGCGGGGGGGCTCTACGAGCAGTACTTC.

This chain connects TRBV4-3 to TRBJ2-1; a weak D match, TRBD2 (6 bases). Per the germline V gene, CDR1 is LGHNA and CDR2 is YSLEER. The CDR3 loop spans 15 amino acids. V was pared by 4 bases and J by 6 bases, with 16 bases between. The CDR3 sequence: CASSLVTGEVNEQFF. The CDR3 DNA reads as TGCGCCAGCAGCCTTGTAACGGGAGAAGTCAATGAGCAGTTCTTC.

This clone was seen a few times. The chain is built from TRBV5-1 and TRBJ2-7; D may be TRBD1 (5 bases). V was cut by 3 bases and J by 2 bases, with 6 bases left in between. This CDR3 is built from 12 residues. Looked up from germline, CDR1 is SGHRS and CDR2 is YFSETQ. CDR3 bases: TGCGCCAGCAGCTCGACAGCCTACGAGCAGTACTTC. Amino acid sequence: CASSSTAYEQYF.

This clone was counted between two and nine times. V and J are TRBV6-6 and TRBJ1-1; the match to TRBD1 covers 7 bases. V lost 6 bases to trimming and J lost 6 bases; unmatched junction nucleotides: 10. The germline V gene encodes CDR1 MNHNY and CDR2 SVGAGI (reference sequence). This CDR3 spans 14 amino acids. The CDR3 DNA reads TGTGCCAGCAGAACAACAGGGGTTGGTTCTGAAGCTTTCTTT. This gives the protein CASRTTGVGSEAFF.

The chain employs TRBV28 and TRBJ2-4; TRBD1 matches 9 bases. J gave up 0 bases and V 5 bases, and 14 bases lay outside the gene matches. Per germline, CDR1 MDHEN and CDR2 SYDVKM. The length of the CDR3 is 19 residues. CDR3 region: CASSPLGQGTRLAKNIQYF. In DNA form, the CDR3 reads TGTGCCAGCAGTCCACTCGGACAGGGGACAAGACTAGCCAAAAACATTCAGTACTTC.

CDR3 loop: CASSWSSVETYEQYF. CDR3 coding DNA: TGTGCCAGCAGCTGGAGTAGCGTCGAGACCTACGAGCAGTACTTC. This chain joins TRBV5-4 and TRBJ2-7; the D gene is possibly TRBD2 (5 bases). This CDR3 region has 15 residues. Trimming cost V 3 bases and J 2 bases, with 15 bases left between them. Germline lookup yields CDR1 SGHNT and CDR2 YYREEE (reference sequence).

In nucleotides, the CDR3 is TGCAGCGTTGGACAAGGGGGCGTAGAGACCCAGTACTTC. Encoded protein: CSVGQGGVETQYF. This rearrangement joins TRBV29-1 to TRBJ2-5, with 7 bases identical to TRBD1. The germline CDR1 and CDR2 sequences are SQVTM and ANQGSEA. V trimming: 4 bases; J trimming: 4 bases; junction bases outside the gene matches: 6. This CDR3 is built from 13 residues. The full variable domain, rest sourced from reference TRBV29-1 and TRBJ2-5, is SAVISQKPSRDICQRGTSLTIQCQVDSQVTMMFWYRQQPGQSLTLIATANQGSEATYESGFVIDKFPISRPNLTFSTLTVSNMSPEDSSIYLCSVGQGGVETQYFGPGTRLLVL.

The chain uses TRBV29-1 and TRBJ2-2; D might be TRBD1 or TRBD2, each matching 6 bases. V dropped 4 bases and J dropped 7 bases, with 10 bases sitting between them. Germline CDR1 reads SQVTM; CDR2 reads ANQGSEA. The CDR3 extends over 12 amino acids. The CDR3 DNA reads as TGCAGCGTTGCCGGGGGCCACGGGGAGCTGTTTTTT. This gives the protein CSVAGGHGELFF.